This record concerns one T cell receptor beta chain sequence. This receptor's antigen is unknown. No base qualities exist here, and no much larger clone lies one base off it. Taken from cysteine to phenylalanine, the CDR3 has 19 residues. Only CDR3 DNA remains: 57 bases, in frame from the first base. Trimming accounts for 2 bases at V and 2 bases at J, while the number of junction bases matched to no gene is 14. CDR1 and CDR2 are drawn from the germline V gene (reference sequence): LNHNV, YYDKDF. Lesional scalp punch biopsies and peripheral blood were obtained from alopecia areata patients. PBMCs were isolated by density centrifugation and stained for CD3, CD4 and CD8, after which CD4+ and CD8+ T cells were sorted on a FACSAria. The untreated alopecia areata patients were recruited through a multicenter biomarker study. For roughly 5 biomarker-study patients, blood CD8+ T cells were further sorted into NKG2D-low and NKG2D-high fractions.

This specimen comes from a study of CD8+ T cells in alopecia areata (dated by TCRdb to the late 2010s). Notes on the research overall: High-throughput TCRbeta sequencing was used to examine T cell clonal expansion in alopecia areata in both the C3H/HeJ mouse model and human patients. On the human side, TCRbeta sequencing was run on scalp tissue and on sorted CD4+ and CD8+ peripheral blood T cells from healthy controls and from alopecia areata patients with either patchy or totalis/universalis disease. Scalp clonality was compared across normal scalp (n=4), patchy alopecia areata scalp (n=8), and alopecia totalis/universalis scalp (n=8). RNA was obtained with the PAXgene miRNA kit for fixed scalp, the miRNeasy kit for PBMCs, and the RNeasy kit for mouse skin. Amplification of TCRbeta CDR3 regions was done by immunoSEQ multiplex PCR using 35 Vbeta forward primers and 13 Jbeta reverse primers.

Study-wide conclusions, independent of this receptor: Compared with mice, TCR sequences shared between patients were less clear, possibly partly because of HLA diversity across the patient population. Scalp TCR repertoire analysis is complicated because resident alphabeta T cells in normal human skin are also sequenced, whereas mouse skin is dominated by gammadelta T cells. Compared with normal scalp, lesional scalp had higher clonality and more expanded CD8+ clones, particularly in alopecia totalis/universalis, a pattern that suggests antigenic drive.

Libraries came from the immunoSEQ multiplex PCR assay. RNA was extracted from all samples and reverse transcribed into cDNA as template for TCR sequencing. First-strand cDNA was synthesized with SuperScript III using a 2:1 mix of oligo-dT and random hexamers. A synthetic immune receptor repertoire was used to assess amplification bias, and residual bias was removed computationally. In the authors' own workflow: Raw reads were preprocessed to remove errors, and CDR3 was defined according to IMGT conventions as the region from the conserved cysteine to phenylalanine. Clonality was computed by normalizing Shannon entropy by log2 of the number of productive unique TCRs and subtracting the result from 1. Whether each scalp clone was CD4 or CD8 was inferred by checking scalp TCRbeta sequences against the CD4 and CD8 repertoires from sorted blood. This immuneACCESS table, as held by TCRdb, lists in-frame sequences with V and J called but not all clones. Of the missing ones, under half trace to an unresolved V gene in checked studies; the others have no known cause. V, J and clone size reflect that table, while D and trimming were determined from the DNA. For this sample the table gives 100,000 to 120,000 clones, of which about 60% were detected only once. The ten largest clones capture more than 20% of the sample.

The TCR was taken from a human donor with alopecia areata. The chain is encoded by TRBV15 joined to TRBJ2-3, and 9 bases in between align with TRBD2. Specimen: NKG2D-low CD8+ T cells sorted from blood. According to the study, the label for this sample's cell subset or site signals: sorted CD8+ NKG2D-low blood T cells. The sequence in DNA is TGTGCCACCAGCAGAATCCCCCGCCCTCTAGCGGGAAACACAGATACGCAGTATTTT. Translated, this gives CATSRIPRPLAGNTDTQYF.